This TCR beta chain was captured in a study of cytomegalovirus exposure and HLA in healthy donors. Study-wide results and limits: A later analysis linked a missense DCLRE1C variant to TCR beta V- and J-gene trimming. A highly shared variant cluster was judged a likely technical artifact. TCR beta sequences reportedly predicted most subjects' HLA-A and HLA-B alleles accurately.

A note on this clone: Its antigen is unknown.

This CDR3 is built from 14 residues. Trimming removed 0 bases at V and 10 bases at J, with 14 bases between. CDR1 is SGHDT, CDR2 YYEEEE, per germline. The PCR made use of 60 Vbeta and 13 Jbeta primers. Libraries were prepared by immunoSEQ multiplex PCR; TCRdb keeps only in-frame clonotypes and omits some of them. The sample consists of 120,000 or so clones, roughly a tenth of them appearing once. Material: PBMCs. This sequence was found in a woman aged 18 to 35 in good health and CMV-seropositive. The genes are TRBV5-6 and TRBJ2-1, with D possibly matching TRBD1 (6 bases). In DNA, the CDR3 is TGTGCCAGCAGCTTGGGGGCAGGGGTGGGCGAGCAGTTCTTC. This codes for CASSLGAGVGEQFF.